This record looks at one T cell receptor (beta chain) sequence and its context. What it binds is not known. The repertoire was sequenced with immunoSEQ multiplex PCR; TCRdb's copy has only in-frame clones and lacks some. The repertoire has about 8,000 clones, 91% of them found once; the top ten carry approximately 3%. PRAID featured prominent immunodeficiency. These data are taken from a study of stem cell transplantation in POMP-related autoinflammatory disease. Looking at the study overall: Defective thymoproteasomes were hypothesized to impair CD8+ T-cell positive selection. Before transplant, CD4+ T cells skewed naive and CD8+ proportions were low.

Broader study findings: Across all analyzed T-cell subsets, patients with PRAID tended toward reduced diversity and increased clonality. Patients with PRAID showed a restricted number of unique TRB V-J gene pairings.

CDR3 length: 19 residues. Trimming shortened V by 0 bases and J by 2 bases, and 17 bases separated the two germline ends. CDR1 and CDR2 (germline): LGHNA, YNFKEQ. The chain carries TRBV4-2 and TRBJ2-6, with a possible D match to TRBD2 (5 bases). Sequenced here: CD8+ T cells from PBMCs, sampled before stem cell transplantation. The TCR comes from a human donor with POMP-related autoinflammation and immune dysregulation (PRAID). CDR3 residues: CASSQDGETLLPGANVLTF. The CDR3 DNA sequence: TGTGCCAGCAGCCAAGATGGGGAGACTCTTCTTCCTGGGGCCAACGTCCTGACTTTC.